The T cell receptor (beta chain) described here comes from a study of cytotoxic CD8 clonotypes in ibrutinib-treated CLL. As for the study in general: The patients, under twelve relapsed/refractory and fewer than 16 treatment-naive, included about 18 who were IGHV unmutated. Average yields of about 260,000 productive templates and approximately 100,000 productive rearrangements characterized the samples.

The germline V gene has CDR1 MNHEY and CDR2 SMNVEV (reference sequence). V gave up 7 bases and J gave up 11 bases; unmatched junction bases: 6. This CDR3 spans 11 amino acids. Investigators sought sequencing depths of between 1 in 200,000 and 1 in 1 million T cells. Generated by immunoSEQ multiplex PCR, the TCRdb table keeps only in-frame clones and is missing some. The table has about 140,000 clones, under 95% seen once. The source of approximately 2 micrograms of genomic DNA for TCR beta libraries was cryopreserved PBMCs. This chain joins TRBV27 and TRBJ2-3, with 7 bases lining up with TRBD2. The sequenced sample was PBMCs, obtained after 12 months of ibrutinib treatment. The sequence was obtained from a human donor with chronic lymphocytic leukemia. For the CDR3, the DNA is TGTGCCAGCACCGGTCCGGGGGGGCAGTATTTT. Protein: CASTGPGGQYF.